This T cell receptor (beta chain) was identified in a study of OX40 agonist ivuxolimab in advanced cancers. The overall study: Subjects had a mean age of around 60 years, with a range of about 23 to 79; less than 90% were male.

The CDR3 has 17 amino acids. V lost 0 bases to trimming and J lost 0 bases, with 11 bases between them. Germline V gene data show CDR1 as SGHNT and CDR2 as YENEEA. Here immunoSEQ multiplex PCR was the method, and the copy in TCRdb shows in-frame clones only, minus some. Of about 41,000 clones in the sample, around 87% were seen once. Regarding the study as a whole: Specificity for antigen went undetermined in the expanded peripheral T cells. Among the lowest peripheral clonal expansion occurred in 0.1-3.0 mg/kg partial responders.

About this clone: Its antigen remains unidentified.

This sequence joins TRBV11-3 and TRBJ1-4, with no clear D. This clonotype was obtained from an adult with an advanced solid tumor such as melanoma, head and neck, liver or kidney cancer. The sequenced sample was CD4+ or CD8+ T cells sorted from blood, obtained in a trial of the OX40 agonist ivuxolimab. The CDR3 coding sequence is TGTGCCAGCAGCTTAGACCCAGTACGGACAACTAATGAAAAACTGTTTTTT. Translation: CASSLDPVRTTNEKLFF.